A selection of T cell receptor beta chains follows, all from one sample in a study of T-cell reconstitution after alpha-beta-depleted transplantation in children. Using its own MiXCR run on the PCR reads, TCRdb lists one record per CDR3 protein. The sample yields a few hundred thousand distinct CDR3 sequences, around a tenth seen once. Sequences were derived from PBMCs from the stem cell graft donor, sampled from the stem cell graft. These receptors were obtained from a human donor who donated a stem cell graft to a child with acute lymphoblastic leukemia. Both conserved end residues are part of each CDR3. The order of the fields is V gene, CDR3 protein.

TRBV12-3/TRBV12-4	CASSLAGGFYEQYF
TRBV7-6	CASSLKEFPGLAGDNEQFF
TRBV6-1	CATGQFRSSTDTQYF
TRBV3-1	CASSPARGFDYTF
TRBV6-5	CASGRDIQYF
TRBV1	CTSSQEPGQGATNEKLFF
TRBV15	CATSRAPPGTGYEQYF
TRBV4-3	CASSRDRVTYEQYF
TRBV20-1	CSARDFRTGDEKLFF
TRBV6-5	CASHLRRQFF
TRBV7-2	CASSLDRGADTQYF
TRBV6-1	CASSRRAQTTYAKAYEQYF
TRBV7-9	CASSLNTIYF
TRBV20-1	CSAPLAGDSYNEQFF
TRBV24-1	CATSSRANSNQPQHF
TRBV7-7	CASSARLAGHHNEQFF
TRBV11-1	CASSLPSGLAGDQETQYF
TRBV20-1	CSAKGTDTQYF
TRBV10-3	CATMGLNIQYF
TRBV5-5	CASSFSVLSGELFF
TRBV28	CASSSPGYVRTEAFF
TRBV20-1	CSARDFTELMQETQYF
TRBV7-7	CASRPAPNQGQGASNTEAFF
TRBV25-1	CASSDGTSGTYEQYF
TRBV7-2	CASSYRGASSYEQYF
TRBV7-2	CASSPRDYGTDTQYF
TRBV15	CATSNPLAGGYNEQFF
TRBV6-2/TRBV6-3	CASSYSTSRQADSYEQYF
TRBV5-1	CATQGLPGNEQFF
TRBV11-3	CGLRGGGLSNTGELFF
TRBV5-1	CASSLVVVQGRTNEQFF
TRBV28	CASSLSPLQGAFSYNEQFF